A selection of T cell receptor beta chains follows, all from one sample in a study of blood T cell repertoires in COVID-19. Profiled with immunoSEQ multiplex PCR; TCRdb holds only in-frame clones, not every one. Found here are just under 80,000 clones, 80% of them singletons; the top ten hold more than 4%. The sequenced sample was peripheral blood. Source of these receptors: a woman aged 70-85 years with acute or convalescent COVID-19. Both conserved end residues are part of each CDR3. The order of the fields is D gene, clone size, V gene, J gene, CDR3 length, CDR3 protein, CDR3 DNA. D genes are given only for firm matches. The size entry is marked missing in some rows and otherwise reads once, few, many or a size class.

TRBD1	-	TRBV27	TRBJ1-2	18	CASSPGTGLIGRDNGYTF	TGTGCCAGCAGTCCCGGGACAGGGTTAATAGGTCGGGATAATGGCTACACCTTC
-	few	TRBV7-9	TRBJ1-4	16	CASSSTRDATNEKLFF	TGTGCCAGCAGCTCAACGCGGGACGCAACTAATGAAAAACTGTTTTTT
-	-	TRBV27	TRBJ1-1	14	CASRVISMNTEAFF	TGTGCCAGCAGGGTGATTTCTATGAACACTGAAGCTTTCTTT
-	-	TRBV7-9	TRBJ1-1	15	CASSLVQGRDTEAFF	TGTGCCAGCAGCTTGGTACAGGGAAGAGACACTGAAGCTTTCTTT
TRBD1	-	TRBV29-1	TRBJ2-7	14	CSVEGTGSSYEQYF	TGCAGCGTTGAGGGGACAGGGAGTTCCTACGAGCAGTACTTC
-	few	TRBV7-8	TRBJ1-1	16	CASSLFEGAGNTEAFF	TGTGCCAGCAGCTTATTCGAGGGCGCGGGGAACACTGAAGCTTTCTTT
TRBD1	-	TRBV5-1	TRBJ2-3	16	CASSHRQGSSTDTQYF	TGCGCCAGCAGCCACCGACAGGGCTCTAGCACAGATACGCAGTATTTT
TRBD1	once	TRBV13	TRBJ1-3	16	CASSPGTGGSGNTIYF	TGTGCCAGCAGCCCCGGGACAGGGGGCTCTGGAAACACCATATATTTT
-	-	TRBV19	TRBJ1-3	15	CASSMRQGTANTIYF	TGTGCCAGTAGTATGAGGCAGGGTACGGCAAACACCATATATTTT
-	-	TRBV18	TRBJ2-7	14	CASSLLGLTYEQYF	TGTGCCAGCTCACTCTTGGGACTTACCTACGAGCAGTACTTC
-	-	TRBV4-3	TRBJ2-7	14	CASSLTVQVYEQYF	TGCGCCAGCAGCCTCACGGTACAGGTCTACGAGCAGTACTTC
TRBD1	-	TRBV6-2/TRBV6-3	TRBJ2-7	14	CASSHGQVNNEQYF	TGTGCCAGCAGTCACGGACAGGTAAACAACGAGCAGTACTTC
TRBD2	-	TRBV11-3	TRBJ2-1	15	CASSFGLADYNEQFF	TGTGCCAGCAGCTTCGGACTAGCGGATTACAATGAGCAGTTCTTC
TRBD2	-	TRBV7-6	TRBJ2-1	16	CASSGSSGGPNNEQFF	TGTGCCAGCAGCGGCAGTAGCGGGGGACCAAACAATGAGCAGTTCTTC
TRBD1	-	TRBV7-9	TRBJ1-2	15	CASRQSPGTGHGYTF	TGTGCCAGCAGGCAATCACCCGGGACAGGGCATGGCTACACCTTC
-	-	TRBV12-3/TRBV12-4	TRBJ1-5	12	CASSLRGQPQHF	TGTGCCAGCAGTTTAAGGGGACAGCCCCAGCATTTT
-	-	TRBV7-2	TRBJ2-2	16	CASSLGSILFTGELFF	TGTGCCAGCAGCTTAGGCTCTATCCTCTTCACCGGGGAGCTGTTTTTT
-	-	TRBV19	TRBJ2-1	16	CASNAGGQGRYNEQFF	TGTGCCAGTAACGCCGGCGGCCAGGGGCGTTACAATGAGCAGTTCTTC
-	-	TRBV4-3	TRBJ2-4	16	CASSQDLGIPRAIQYF	TGCGCCAGCAGCCAAGATCTGGGGATTCCGAGGGCCATTCAGTACTTC
-	-	TRBV27	TRBJ1-6	16	CASSLIAVGGNSPLHF	TGTGCCAGCAGTTTGATTGCGGTAGGGGGAAATTCACCCCTCCACTTT
-	once	TRBV19	TRBJ2-7	11	CASTAGDEQYF	TGTGCCAGTACTGCAGGGGACGAGCAGTACTTC
-	-	TRBV6-5	TRBJ2-7	14	CATRGAPGAYEQYF	TGTGCCACGAGGGGAGCCCCGGGGGCCTACGAGCAGTACTTC
TRBD1	-	TRBV7-6	TRBJ1-1	15	CASSLVGTGGAEAFF	TGTGCCAGCAGCTTAGTAGGGACAGGGGGGGCTGAAGCTTTCTTT
-	-	TRBV29-1	TRBJ1-1	12	CSVKRSNTEAFF	TGCAGCGTTAAAAGGAGTAACACTGAAGCTTTCTTT
-	-	TRBV7-2	TRBJ1-2	14	CASSSQGYGYGYTF	TGTGCCAGCAGCTCACAGGGTTACGGCTATGGCTACACCTTC
TRBD1	-	TRBV7-9	TRBJ2-7	15	CASSSKGGSVDEQYF	TGTGCCAGCAGCTCGAAAGGGGGCTCCGTGGACGAGCAGTACTTC
-	once	TRBV27	TRBJ1-5	16	CASSEANRDRNQPQHF	TGTGCCAGCAGCGAGGCGAACAGGGATCGCAATCAGCCCCAGCATTTT
-	-	TRBV9	TRBJ1-1	15	CASSVVLGGPTEAFF	TGTGCCAGCAGCGTAGTACTGGGGGGGCCCACTGAAGCTTTCTTT
-	-	TRBV10-3	TRBJ2-5	13	CAMSHGARDTQYF	TGTGCCATGTCCCACGGCGCGAGGGATACCCAGTACTTC
-	-	TRBV3-1/TRBV3-2	TRBJ1-2	13	CASSLAGVGGYTF	TGTGCCAGCAGCCTCGCAGGGGTGGGGGGCTACACCTTC
TRBD1	-	TRBV18	TRBJ2-7	14	CASSKGQGEGEQYF	TGTGCCAGCTCAAAGGGACAGGGTGAAGGCGAGCAGTACTTC
TRBD1	-	TRBV5-5	TRBJ1-5	16	CASSLAGQGSNQPQHF	TGTGCCAGCAGCTTGGCCGGACAGGGGAGCAATCAGCCCCAGCATTTT
TRBD1	-	TRBV27	TRBJ2-7	16	CASSLSRPGGLGEQYF	TGTGCCAGCAGTTTATCGAGGCCAGGGGGTTTAGGCGAGCAGTACTTC
-	-	TRBV5-1	TRBJ2-7	12	CASSLYRDEQYF	TGCGCCAGCAGCCTCTACAGGGACGAGCAGTACTTC
-	few	TRBV19	TRBJ1-5	12	CAVGRRVQPQHF	TGTGCCGTAGGGCGGAGGGTTCAGCCCCAGCATTTT